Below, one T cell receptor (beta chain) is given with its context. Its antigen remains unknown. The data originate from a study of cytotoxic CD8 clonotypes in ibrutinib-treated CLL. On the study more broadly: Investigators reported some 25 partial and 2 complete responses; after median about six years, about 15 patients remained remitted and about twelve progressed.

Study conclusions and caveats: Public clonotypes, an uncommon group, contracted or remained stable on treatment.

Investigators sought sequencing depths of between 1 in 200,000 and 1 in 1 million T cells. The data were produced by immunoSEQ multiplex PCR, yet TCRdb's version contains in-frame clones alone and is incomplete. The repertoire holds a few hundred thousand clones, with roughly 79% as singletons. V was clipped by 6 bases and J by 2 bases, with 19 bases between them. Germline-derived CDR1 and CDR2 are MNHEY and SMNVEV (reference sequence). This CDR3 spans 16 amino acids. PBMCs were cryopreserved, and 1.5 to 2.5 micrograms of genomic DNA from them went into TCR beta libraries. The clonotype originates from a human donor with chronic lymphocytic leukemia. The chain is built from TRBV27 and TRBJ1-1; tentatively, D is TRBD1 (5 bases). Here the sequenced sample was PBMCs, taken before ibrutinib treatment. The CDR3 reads CASSSGRWRSNTEAFF. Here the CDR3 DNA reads TGTGCCAGCAGCTCGGGACGTTGGCGGTCCAACACTGAAGCTTTCTTT.